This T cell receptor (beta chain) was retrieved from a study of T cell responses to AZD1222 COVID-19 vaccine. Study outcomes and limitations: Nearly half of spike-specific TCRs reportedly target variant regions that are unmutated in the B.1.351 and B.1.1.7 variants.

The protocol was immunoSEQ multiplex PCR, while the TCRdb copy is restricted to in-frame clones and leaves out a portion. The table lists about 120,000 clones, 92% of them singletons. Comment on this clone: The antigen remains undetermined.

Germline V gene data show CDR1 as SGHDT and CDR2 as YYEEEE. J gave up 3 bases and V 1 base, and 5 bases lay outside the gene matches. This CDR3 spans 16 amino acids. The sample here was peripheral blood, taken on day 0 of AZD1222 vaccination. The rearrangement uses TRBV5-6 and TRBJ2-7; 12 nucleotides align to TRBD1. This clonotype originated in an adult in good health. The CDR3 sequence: CASSLLGQGAIYEQYF. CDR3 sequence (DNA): TGTGCCAGCAGCTTGCTGGGACAGGGGGCGATCTACGAGCAGTACTTC.